The text below deals with one TCR beta chain. Original analysis: Amplification from reference gene primers served as the basis for estimated nucleated cell counts. Using immunoSEQ multiplex PCR, the repertoire was profiled, and TCRdb retains in-frame clones only, with some absent. The DNA was the basis for D and trimming; V, J and clone size are from that table. The data contain about 300,000 clones, 85% to 90% of them singletons. V was clipped by 1 base and J by 0 bases; unmatched bases: 6. In germline, CDR1 is SEHNR, CDR2 FQNEAQ (reference sequence). The length of the CDR3 is 17 residues. The sample originates from a study of blood T cell repertoires in COVID-19. Study at large: Some COVID-19 samples were acute and others convalescent; all came from the United States, Italy and Spain. PBMCs, B-cell-depleted T cells, or T cells were the source of the cDNA or gDNA that made up the material.

This clonotype was obtained from a middle-aged woman who had recovered from COVID-19. Sequencing was carried out using peripheral blood. This sequence joins TRBV7-9 and TRBJ1-5; 7 nucleotides align to TRBD1. DNA for the CDR3: TGTGCCAGCAGCTTAGAGGCAGGGGGTCATAGCAATCAGCCCCAGCATTTT. It is translated as CASSLEAGGHSNQPQHF.